This T cell receptor (beta chain) derives from a study of CD8+CD57+ T cells in acquired aplastic anemia (dated by TCRdb to 2017 to 2018). The study in broad terms: DNA extracted from sorted CD4+ and CD8+ cells had a mean of around 3.3 ug, with a range of about 0.2 to 30 ug. CD8+CD57+ expansion was defined as a frequency above the mean frequency observed in healthy subjects. Points the paper makes about the study in general: Some 30 CD8+ CDR3 sequences were found to be shared between patients and controls, but these sequences appeared to be highly expressed in patients and within the immunodominant clones of the patients. Between patients and healthy controls, no significant difference in CD8+ Simpson's diversity was found (P=0.060).

From its cysteine to its phenylalanine, the CDR3 spans 14 amino acids. Only the CDR3 DNA is retained, 42 bases long and in frame from the first base. The V end loses 4 bases and the J end loses 1 base, and a stretch of 11 bases separates them. CDR1 and CDR2 are read off the germline V gene as SGDLS and YYNGEE. Genomic DNA served as template for TCR beta VDJ combination and CDR3 sequence profiling. TCR repertoire sequencing was run on an Illumina HiSeq 2000. In the source study's methods: TRBV/TRBJ rearrangement plots, CDR3 size and DJ length profiles, and Simpson's diversity index were used to evaluate the repertoires. Whichever DNA sequence was most abundant in the deep sequencing data was defined as the immunodominant clone. CDR3 amino acid sequences were screened for sharing across subjects and compared with published repertoires and the VDJdb database. The raw public data were reprocessed by TCRdb itself: fastp quality trimming at Q25, MiXCR clonotype calling, in-frame beta chains only. CDR3 protein sequences are deduplicated, and each keeps its most common genes and DNA. These V and J calls rely on TCRdb rather than the paper's analysis. The sample contains some 160,000 distinct CDR3 sequences, 48% of them found a single time. Clones ranked in the top ten supply roughly 30% of the sample.

The patients picked for sequencing were ones in whom flow cytometry had shown an expansion of CD8+CD57+ cells. All patients had severe acquired aplastic anemia diagnosed by International Study of Aplastic Anemia and Agranulocytosis and Camitta criteria. Patients had received no therapy at the time of blood sampling. The study deep-sequenced TCR repertoires of sorted CD4+ and CD8+ blood T cells from severe aplastic anemia patients and healthy subjects. In the USA, patient enrollment took place under clinicaltrials.gov protocols 00001620, 01623167, 00001397, 00071045, 00081523 and 00961064. Ficoll-Paque density gradient centrifugation was used to isolate peripheral blood mononuclear cells. Before DNA extraction, CD4+ and CD8+ T cells were sorted with FACS or magnetic beads. Note on this clonotype: Its cognate antigen has yet to be identified. The sample holds no much larger clone one base away, and base qualities are not on file.

The sequence is built from TRBV9 and TRBJ1-2, with the D gene not clear enough to name. Sequencing input: sorted CD4+, CD8+, or CD8+CD57+ T cells (not recorded which) from PBMCs. This receptor was identified in a human donor with aplastic anemia. The CDR3 reads CASSLADGNYGYTF. The nucleotide sequence is given as TGTGCCAGCAGCTTAGCGGACGGTAACTATGGCTACACCTTC.